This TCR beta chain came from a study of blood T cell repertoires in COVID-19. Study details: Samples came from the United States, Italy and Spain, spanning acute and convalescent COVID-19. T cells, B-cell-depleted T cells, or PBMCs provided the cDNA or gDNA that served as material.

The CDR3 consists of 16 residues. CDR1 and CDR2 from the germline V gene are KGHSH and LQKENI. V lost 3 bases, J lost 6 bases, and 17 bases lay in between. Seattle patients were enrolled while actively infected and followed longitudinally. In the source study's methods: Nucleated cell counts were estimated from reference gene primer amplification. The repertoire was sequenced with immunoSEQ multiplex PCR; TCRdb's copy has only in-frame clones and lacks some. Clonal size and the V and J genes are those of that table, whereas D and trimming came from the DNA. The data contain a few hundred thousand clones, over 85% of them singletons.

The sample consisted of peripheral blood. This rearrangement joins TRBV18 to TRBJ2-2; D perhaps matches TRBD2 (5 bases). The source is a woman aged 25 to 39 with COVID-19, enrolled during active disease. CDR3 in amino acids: CASSPWELPNSGELFF. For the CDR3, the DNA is TGTGCCAGCTCACCCTGGGAGCTACCCAACTCCGGGGAGCTGTTTTTT.